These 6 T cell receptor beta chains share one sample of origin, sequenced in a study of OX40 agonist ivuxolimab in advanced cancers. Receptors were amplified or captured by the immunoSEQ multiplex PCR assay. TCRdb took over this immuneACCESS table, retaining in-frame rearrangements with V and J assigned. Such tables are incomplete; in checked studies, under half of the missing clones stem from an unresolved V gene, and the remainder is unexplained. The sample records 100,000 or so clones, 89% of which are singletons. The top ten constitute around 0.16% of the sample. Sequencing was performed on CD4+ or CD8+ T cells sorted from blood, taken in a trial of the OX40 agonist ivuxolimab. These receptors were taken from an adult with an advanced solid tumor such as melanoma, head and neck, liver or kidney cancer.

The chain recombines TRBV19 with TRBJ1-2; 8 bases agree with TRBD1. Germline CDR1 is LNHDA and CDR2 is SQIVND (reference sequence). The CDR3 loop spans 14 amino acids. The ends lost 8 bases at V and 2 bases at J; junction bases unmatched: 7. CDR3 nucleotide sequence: TGTGCCAGTGCAGGGGGCGGAGGAAACTATGGCTACACCTTC. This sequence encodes CASAGGGGNYGYTF.

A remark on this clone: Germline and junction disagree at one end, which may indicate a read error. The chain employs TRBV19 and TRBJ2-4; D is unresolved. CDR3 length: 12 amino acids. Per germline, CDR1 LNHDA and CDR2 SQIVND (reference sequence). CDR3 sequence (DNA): TGTGCCAGTAGACTTTCCGAAAATATTCAGTACTTC. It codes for CASRLSENIQYF.

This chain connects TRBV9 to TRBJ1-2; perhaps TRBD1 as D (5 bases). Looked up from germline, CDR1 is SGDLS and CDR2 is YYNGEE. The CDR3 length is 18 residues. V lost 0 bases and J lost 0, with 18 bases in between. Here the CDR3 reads CASSVDENWGPTNYGYTF. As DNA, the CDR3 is TGTGCCAGCAGCGTAGATGAAAATTGGGGACCCACTAACTATGGCTACACCTTC. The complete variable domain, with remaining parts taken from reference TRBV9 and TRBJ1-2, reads DSGVTQTPKHLITATGQRVTLRCSPRSGDLSVYWYQQSLDQGLQFLIQYYNGEERAKGNILERFSAQQFPDLHSELNLSSLELGDSALYFCASSVDENWGPTNYGYTFGSGTRLTVV.

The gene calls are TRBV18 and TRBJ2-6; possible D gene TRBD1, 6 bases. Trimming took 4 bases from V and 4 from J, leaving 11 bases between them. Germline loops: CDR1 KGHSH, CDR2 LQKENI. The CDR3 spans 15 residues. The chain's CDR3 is CASSLQGYGANVLTF. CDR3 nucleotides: TGTGCCAGCTCACTACAGGGTTACGGGGCCAACGTCCTGACTTTC.

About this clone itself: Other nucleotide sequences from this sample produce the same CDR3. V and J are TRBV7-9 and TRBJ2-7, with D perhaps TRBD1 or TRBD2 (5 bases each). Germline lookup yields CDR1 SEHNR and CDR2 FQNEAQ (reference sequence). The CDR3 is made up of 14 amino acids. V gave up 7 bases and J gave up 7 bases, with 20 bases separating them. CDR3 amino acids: CASTRDPHLGEQYF. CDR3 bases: TGTGCCAGCACCCGGGACCCTCACCTGGGGGAGCAGTACTTC.

The DNA of the CDR3 is TGTGCCAGCAGCTACGATGGGACTAAATTTTACGAGCAGTACTTC. Protein product: CASSYDGTKFYEQYF. V is TRBV7-3 and J is TRBJ2-7; 7 nucleotides line up with TRBD2. The CDR3 length is 15 residues. Losses at the gene ends were 4 bases for V and 4 bases for J; bases not matched to a gene: 10. Germline V CDR1 and CDR2: SGHTA, FQGTGA. Filled out from reference TRBV7-3 and TRBJ2-7, the complete variable domain reads GAGVSQTPSNKVTEKGKYVELRCDPISGHTALYWYRQSLGQGPEFLIYFQGTGAADDSGLPNDRFFAVRPEGSVSTLKIQRTERGDSAVYLCASSYDGTKFYEQYFGPGTRLTVT.